A single sample gave rise to the 8 T cell receptor beta chains below, sequenced in a study of CD8 T cells in ankylosing spondylitis. These TCRs are of unknown antigen specificity. TCRdb recomputed calls from the 5' RACE reads with MiXCR, one row per CDR3 protein. This sample has 670,000 or so distinct CDR3 sequences; roughly 19% occur once, and the top ten carry around 19%. Study outcomes and limitations: Ankylosing spondylitis blood appeared to carry a characteristic TCR beta motif of roughly 8 highly homologous variants.

The sample was blood, either unsorted or a sorted T cell fraction (not recorded which). These TCRs come from a male donor with ankylosing spondylitis.

The chain couples TRBV5-1 to TRBJ2-2; 12 bases fit TRBD2. Germline CDR1 SGHRS, CDR2 YFSETQ. CDR3 length: 15 amino acids. The ends lost 6 bases at V and 1 base at J; junction bases unmatched: 1. CDR3 residues: CASTTSGGNTGELFF. The CDR3 DNA is TGCGCCAGCACGACTAGCGGGGGGAACACCGGGGAGCTGTTTTTT.

This clonotype was picked up many times. J is TRBJ2-7 and V is TRBV10-3; D possibly corresponds to TRBD1 (7 bases). CDR3 size: 13 residues. V lost 6 bases to trimming and J lost 4 bases, with 13 bases between them. Germline loops: CDR1 ENHRY, CDR2 SYGVKD. The CDR3, as DNA: TGTGCCATCAGAGGGCAGGGGGGATACGAGCAGTACTTC. This translates into CAIRGQGGYEQYF.

This CDR3 reads CASTSNGAGGSGYTF. In DNA, the CDR3 is TGTGCCAGCACCTCCAATGGTGCAGGGGGAAGTGGCTACACCTTC. The chain combines TRBV27 with TRBJ1-2, with 7 bases identical to TRBD1. The CDR3 length is 15 residues. CDR1 and CDR2 (germline): MNHEY, SMNVEV (reference sequence). V dropped 7 bases and J dropped 7; count of bases not matched to a gene: 15.

This clonotype was counted between two and nine times. V is TRBV5-6 and J is TRBJ2-7; D is uncertain. The ends were cut back, 0 bases at V and 0 bases at J, with 7 bases in the middle. Per the germline V gene, CDR1 is SGHDT and CDR2 is YYEEEE. The CDR3 totals 14 residues. CDR3 DNA: TGTGCCAGCAGCTTGGGGATCTCCTCCTACGAGCAGTACTTC. It translates to CASSLGISSYEQYF.

The chain recombines TRBV28 with TRBJ2-5; D may be TRBD1 (6 bases). The CDR3 contains 14 residues. The germline CDR1 and CDR2 sequences are MDHEN and SYDVKM. With 6 bases removed from V and 5 bases from J, the gap between germline ends came to 16 bases. This chain's CDR3 is CASRSKFTGETQYF. The CDR3 region has the DNA TGTGCCAGCAGATCAAAGTTTACAGGGGAGACCCAGTACTTC.

The chain has TRBV5-1 and TRBJ1-2; TRBD1 is a possible D gene (5 bases). CDR3 length: 15 amino acids. V was clipped by 2 bases and J by 5 bases, with 16 bases between them. The germline V gene encodes CDR1 SGHRS and CDR2 YFSETQ. The CDR3 sequence is CASSFLGDEAYGYTF. The DNA of the CDR3 is TGCGCCAGCAGCTTTTTAGGGGACGAGGCGTATGGCTACACCTTC. Using reference TRBV5-1 and TRBJ1-2 for the parts outside the CDR3, the full variable domain is KAGVTQTPRYLIKTRGQQVTLSCSPISGHRSVSWYQQTPGQGLQFLFEYFSETQRNKGNFPGRFSGRQFSNSRSEMNVSTLELGDSALYLCASSFLGDEAYGYTFGSGTRLTVV.

The gene calls are TRBV29-1 and TRBJ2-6; D not resolved. The CDR3 has 13 amino acids. The ends were cut back, 5 bases at V and 0 bases at J, with 5 bases in the middle. CDR1 and CDR2 from the germline V gene are SQVTM and ANQGSEA. CDR3 DNA: TGCAGCGTTAAGTTCTCTGGGGCCAACGTCCTGACTTTC. Translated: CSVKFSGANVLTF.

This clonotype has a handful of counts. The V call is TRBV4-2, the J call TRBJ2-5, with 10 bases lining up with TRBD2. The V segment lost 1 base and the J segment 4 bases; nucleotides outside the gene matches: 15. Germline loops: CDR1 LGHNA, CDR2 YNFKEQ. This CDR3 contains 19 residues. Here the CDR3 reads CASSQVTSGALLGGETQYF. CDR3 nucleotides: TGTGCCAGCAGCCAAGTTACTAGCGGGGCCCTACTCGGTGGAGAGACCCAGTACTTC.